This record concerns one T cell receptor beta chain sequence. The antigen remains undetermined. MiXCR, run by TCRdb on the 5' RACE reads, gives a single entry per CDR3 protein. Of 200,000 to 250,000 distinct CDR3 sequences in the sample, roughly 12% are singletons; the top ten hold about 4%. The data stem from a study of identical twins. The CDR3 totals 14 residues. Germline values: CDR1 DFQATT, CDR2 SNEGSKA (reference sequence). Trimming stripped 3 bases from V and 1 base from J, with 9 bases between. No donor was unhealthy or non-Caucasian. Study findings and constraints: There were fewer insertions in abundant cord blood beta clonotypes, but memory repertoires showed no such pattern.

This sample was shared with a second study, whose subject was yellow fever vaccine responses in identical twins.

Sequencing was done on a sample of memory (CD45RO+) T cells sorted from blood. The gene calls are TRBV20-1 and TRBJ2-2; D not resolved. The receptor was derived from a woman under 30 in good health. CDR3 DNA sequence: TGCAGTGCTAGTAACACCATGAACACCGGGGAGCTGTTTTTT. Protein: CSASNTMNTGELFF.